Each of the 27 T cell receptor beta chains below was sequenced from the same sample in a study of shared clonotypes between healthy human individuals. The protocol was immunoSEQ multiplex PCR, while the TCRdb copy is restricted to in-frame clones and leaves out a portion. In the table there are approximately 350,000 clones, 74% of which are singletons. The sample taken for sequencing was memory CD4+ T cells sorted from blood. Subset noted: CD45RA-negative fraction. The receptor set was obtained from a man aged 30-40 years in good health.

The chain uses TRBV7-2 and TRBJ2-1, with 8 positions matching TRBD2. With V trimmed by 5 bases and J by 6 bases, 9 bases remained unmatched. The CDR3 contains 15 residues. CDR1 and CDR2 (germline): SGHTA, FQGNSA. CDR3 amino acids: CASSRAGVTPNEQFF. CDR3 sequence (DNA): TGTGCCAGCAGCCGAGCGGGAGTAACCCCCAATGAGCAGTTCTTC.

V gene TRBV19 combines with J gene TRBJ2-7, with D possibly matching TRBD2 (5 bases). The germline CDR1 and CDR2 sequences are LNHDA and SQIVND (reference sequence). This CDR3 contains 15 residues. V lost 4 bases and J lost 0, with 13 bases in between. This CDR3 is CASSTMTGSSYEQYF. The CDR3 DNA reads TGTGCCAGTAGTACAATGACGGGGAGCTCCTACGAGCAGTACTTC.

The rearrangement uses TRBV7-6 and TRBJ2-1; 8 bases fit TRBD2. This CDR3 has 16 amino acids. From germline, CDR1 is SGHVS and CDR2 FNYEAQ. V shed 5 bases, J shed 4 bases, and the junction held 10 bases outside the gene matches. In DNA, the CDR3 is TGTGCCAGCAGCCGCTTAGCGGGGAGTAATTACAATGAGCAGTTCTTC. Encoded protein: CASSRLAGSNYNEQFF.

J is TRBJ2-5 and V is TRBV5-1, with TRBD1 matching 11 bases. V trimming: 3 bases; J trimming: 5 bases; junction bases outside the gene matches: 9. The germline V gene has CDR1 SGHRS and CDR2 YFSETQ. This CDR3 is built from 16 residues. CDR3 in amino acids: CASSYYGQGASETQYF. The CDR3 bases are TGCGCCAGCAGCTACTATGGACAGGGGGCGTCGGAGACCCAGTACTTC.

V and J are TRBV5-6 and TRBJ2-1, with 7 bases aligning to TRBD2. This CDR3 contains 14 residues. The V segment lost 4 bases and the J segment 7 bases; nucleotides outside the gene matches: 8. Looked up from germline, CDR1 is SGHDT and CDR2 is YYEEEE. CDR3 nucleotide sequence: TGTGCCAGCAGCCATTGGACTAGGAAAAATGAGCAGTTCTTC. The encoded protein is CASSHWTRKNEQFF.

This chain uses TRBV27 with TRBJ1-4, with D perhaps matching TRBD1 (5 bases). The CDR3 totals 14 residues. The V end was cut by 11 bases, the J end by 5 bases, with 18 bases between. From germline, CDR1 is MNHEY and CDR2 SMNVEV (reference sequence). For the CDR3, the DNA is TGTGCCTCCCGGCGGGGGGGGAAGAATGAAAAACTGTTTTTT. Protein sequence: CASRRGGKNEKLFF.

The V gene is TRBV5-5, the J gene TRBJ1-4, with D perhaps matching TRBD1 (6 bases). The V gene lost 4 bases and the J gene lost 1 base, with 11 bases spanning the gap. Germline V gene sequence: CDR1 SGHKS, CDR2 YYEKEE (reference sequence). The CDR3 runs 15 residues. The CDR3 nucleotides read TGTGCCAGCAGCATCCACAGGGAAACTAATGAAAAACTGTTTTTT. Translating it yields CASSIHRETNEKLFF.

The count of this clone is one. The chain combines TRBV7-9 with TRBJ2-3, with D unclear. The CDR3 spans 15 residues. CDR1 is SEHNR and CDR2 is FQNEAQ in the germline V gene (reference sequence). V lost 6 bases and J lost 6, with 19 bases in between. The CDR3: CASSHGWVVTDTQYF. CDR3 nucleotide sequence: TGTGCCAGCAGTCACGGGTGGGTAGTGACCGATACGCAGTATTTT. The full variable domain, with the rest looked up from reference TRBV7-9 and TRBJ2-3, is DTGVSQNPRHKITKRGQNVTFRCDPISEHNRLYWYRQTLGQGPEFLTYFQNEAQLEKSRLLSDRFSAERPKGSFSTLEIQRTEQGDSAMYLCASSHGWVVTDTQYFGPGTRLTVL.

The chain carries TRBV18 and TRBJ2-5; D is possibly TRBD1 (6 bases). Trimming took off 1 base at V and 5 bases at J, with 17 bases between the two ends. From germline, CDR1 is KGHSH and CDR2 LQKENI. CDR3 length equals 16 residues. The CDR3 DNA reads TGTGCCAGCTCACCACGAGGACAGCGGAGCGGTGAGACCCAGTACTTC. Amino acids: CASSPRGQRSGETQYF.

The CDR3 protein is CASSMRAEETQYF. CDR3 DNA: TGCGCCAGCTCCATGAGGGCGGAAGAGACCCAGTACTTC. The chain joins TRBV10-2 to TRBJ2-5; tentative D call: TRBD2 (5 bases). Germline V lookup: CDR1 WSHSY, CDR2 SAAADI. The CDR3 contains 13 residues. Between the trimmed V and J ends, which lost 8 bases and 3 bases, there was a span of 13 bases.

The chain has TRBV10-1 and TRBJ2-3, with TRBD2 identical over 9 bases. The V gene's germline CDR1 is WNHNN and CDR2 SYGVQD (reference sequence). V was clipped by 6 bases and J by 1 base; unmatched bases: 2. This CDR3 is built from 14 residues. The CDR3 is CASRGLAGTDTQYF. The CDR3 DNA follows: TGCGCCAGCAGGGGACTAGCAGGCACAGATACGCAGTATTTT.

The rearrangement links TRBV6-1 to TRBJ1-1, with 7 bases aligning to TRBD1. The CDR3 length is 15 residues. Germline CDR1 is MNHNS and CDR2 is SASEGT. V lost 4 bases to trimming and J lost 4 bases; unmatched junction nucleotides: 9. The CDR3 is CASSGGRAGGTEAFF. CDR3 sequence (DNA): TGTGCCAGCAGTGGAGGTAGGGCAGGGGGCACTGAAGCTTTCTTT.

This chain links TRBV7-9 with TRBJ2-7; D gene ambiguous. Germline values: CDR1 SEHNR, CDR2 FQNEAQ (reference sequence). The CDR3 contains 15 residues. Between the trimmed V and J ends, which lost 3 bases and 3 bases, there was a span of 15 bases. In DNA, the CDR3 is TGTGCCAGCAGCTTCTCTACGCTGGACCTCTACGAGCAGTACTTC. Translated, it gives CASSFSTLDLYEQYF.

This chain joins TRBV5-5 and TRBJ1-1; TRBD1 might be the D (5 bases). V was cut by 4 bases and J by 2 bases, with 18 bases left in between. The germline V gene encodes CDR1 SGHKS and CDR2 YYEKEE (reference sequence). The CDR3 sequence is 16 residues long. The CDR3 nucleotides read TGTGCCAGCAGCCCCTTGGGGGTGGTGGGAAACACTGAAGCTTTCTTT. It encodes CASSPLGVVGNTEAFF. The whole variable domain, remainder taken from reference TRBV5-5 and TRBJ1-1, is DAGVTQSPTHLIKTRGQQVTLRCSPISGHKSVSWYQQVLGQGPQFIFQYYEKEERGRGNFPDRFSARQFPNYSSELNVNALLLGDSALYLCASSPLGVVGNTEAFFGQGTRLTVV.

This clone has just one count. The V and J genes are TRBV7-3 and TRBJ2-1, with 8 bases identical to TRBD2. From germline, CDR1 is SGHTA and CDR2 FQGTGA. V was clipped by 1 base and J by 5 bases; unmatched bases: 1. The CDR3 contains 14 residues. CDR3 residues: CASSLIAGNNEQFF. The CDR3 DNA sequence: TGTGCCAGCAGCTTAATAGCGGGGAACAATGAGCAGTTCTTC.

The chain carries TRBV2 and TRBJ2-7; D not resolved. Germline CDR1 SNHLY, CDR2 FYNNEI. V gave up 3 bases and J gave up 4 bases, with 10 bases separating them. The CDR3 contains 13 residues. The CDR3, as DNA: TGTGCCAGCAGTGACCTTGCCCCTTACGAGCAGTACTTC. This codes for CASSDLAPYEQYF.

The genes are TRBV30 and TRBJ1-5; perhaps TRBD1 as D (5 bases). Trimming shortened V by 1 base and J by 5 bases, and 9 bases separated the two germline ends. This CDR3 has 13 residues. Germline V CDR1 and CDR2: GTSNPN, SVGIG (reference sequence). CDR3 region: CAWSDTGDQPQHF. For the CDR3, the DNA is TGTGCCTGGAGTGATACAGGTGATCAGCCCCAGCATTTT.

This clone was observed once. The V and J genes are TRBV9 and TRBJ2-2; TRBD2 matches at 7 bases. The germline V gene encodes CDR1 SGDLS and CDR2 YYNGEE. V trimming: 4 bases; J trimming: 2 bases; junction bases outside the gene matches: 2. The CDR3 has 14 amino acids. The CDR3 DNA sequence: TGTGCCAGCAGCTGGGGACTAAACACCGGGGAGCTGTTTTTT. Protein sequence: CASSWGLNTGELFF.

There are many counts of this clone. This chain joins TRBV11-2 and TRBJ2-3; 7 nucleotides line up with TRBD2. This CDR3 comprises 18 residues. The V gene end was trimmed by 2 bases and the J gene end by 2 bases; junction bases not matched to a gene: 13. CDR1 is SGHAT and CDR2 is FQNNGV in the germline V gene. CDR3 amino acids: CASSLPLAGVPYTDTQYF. In nucleotides, the CDR3 is TGTGCCAGCAGCTTACCACTGGCGGGAGTCCCTTACACAGATACGCAGTATTTT.

This clone was seen only once. The chain couples TRBV6-1 to TRBJ2-1; a possible D gene is TRBD2 (6 bases). Germline assignment: CDR1 MNHNS and CDR2 SASEGT. Deletions cut 1 base from V and 4 bases from J, with 20 bases between. The CDR3 is made up of 18 amino acids. The CDR3 protein is CASSEGRSGLTLYNEQFF. As DNA, the CDR3 is TGTGCCAGCAGTGAAGGCCGGTCGGGACTTACCCTATACAATGAGCAGTTCTTC.

At least ten counts were recorded for this clone. The chain couples TRBV7-9 to TRBJ1-2; no clear D gene. CDR3 length: 14 amino acids. With 5 bases removed from V and 5 bases from J, the gap between germline ends came to 15 bases. In germline, CDR1 is SEHNR, CDR2 FQNEAQ (reference sequence). CDR3 sequence: CASSRPNAEYGYTF. CDR3 bases: TGTGCCAGCAGCCGCCCCAACGCGGAATATGGCTACACCTTC.

Only one count was recorded for this clone. The chain links TRBV7-8 to TRBJ2-3, with 12 bases matching TRBD1. CDR1 is SGHVS, CDR2 FQNEAQ, per germline. V shed 6 bases and J 4 bases; nucleotides not matched to a gene: 5. The CDR3 is made up of 15 amino acids. The CDR3 reads CASRSGTGGADTQYF. Here the CDR3 DNA reads TGTGCCAGCAGATCCGGGACAGGGGGCGCAGATACGCAGTATTTT.

Here the CDR3 DNA reads TGCGCCAGCAGCGACGAAGTCGGTTATCGAGCTTTCTTT. It yields the protein CASSDEVGYRAFF. This chain joins TRBV5-1 and TRBJ1-1; D unclear. This CDR3 is 13 amino acids long. Germline V CDR1 and CDR2: SGHRS, YFSETQ. V was clipped by 4 bases and J by 10 bases, with 17 bases between them.

The chain carries TRBV10-3 and TRBJ1-1; 9 bases are a match to TRBD1. CDR3 length: 13 residues. V shed 6 bases, J shed 7 bases, and the junction held 6 bases outside the gene matches. The germline CDR1 and CDR2 sequences are ENHRY and SYGVKD. CDR3: CAIRLDRGGEAFF. CDR3 in DNA: TGTGCCATCAGGCTGGACAGGGGAGGTGAAGCTTTCTTT.

The V and J genes are TRBV5-1 and TRBJ2-7; D remains unclear. The germline V gene encodes CDR1 SGHRS and CDR2 YFSETQ. Trimming stripped 3 bases from V and 4 bases from J, with 5 bases between. CDR3 length: 11 amino acids. CDR3 sequence reads: CASSSTYEQYF. CDR3 sequence (DNA): TGCGCCAGCAGCTCGACATACGAGCAGTACTTC.

The chain has TRBV7-9 and TRBJ1-1; TRBD1 is a possible D gene (6 bases). The length of the CDR3 is 13 residues. Trimming shortened V by 5 bases and J by 3 bases, and 10 bases separated the two germline ends. CDR1 is SEHNR, CDR2 FQNEAQ, per germline (reference sequence). In nucleotides, the CDR3 is TGTGCCAGCAGCACCACAGGGTACACTGAAGCTTTCTTT. Its protein is CASSTTGYTEAFF.

This sequence joins TRBV14 and TRBJ2-2, with a possible D match to TRBD1 (5 bases). From germline, CDR1 is SGHDN and CDR2 FVKESK. This CDR3 has 17 amino acids. Trimming took 0 bases from V and 0 from J, leaving 11 bases between them. The CDR3 DNA reads as TGTGCCAGCAGCCAAGATGACAGACCCGCGAACACCGGGGAGCTGTTTTTT. Its translation is CASSQDDRPANTGELFF.